This T cell receptor beta chain was recovered during a study of blood T cell repertoires in COVID-19. The wider study: Samples of COVID-19 (acute and convalescent) were obtained from the United States, Italy and Spain.

Authors' methods: Quantification of nucleated cells was approximated via reference gene primer amplification. Only in-frame clones appear in the TCRdb table, and some are missing; sequencing was by immunoSEQ multiplex PCR. Clone size and V and J calls were adopted from that table, with D and trimming inferred from the DNA. This sample has 150,000 or so clones, with approximately 82% found just once. To note about this clone: A junction end diverges from the germline sequence, so it may reflect a read error.

Germline CDR1 SGHTA, CDR2 FQGNSA. This CDR3 has 15 amino acids. The V gene is TRBV7-2, the J gene TRBJ1-2; D is perhaps TRBD1 (6 bases). This sequence originates from a human donor with acute or convalescent COVID-19. The donor label of this sample is uncertain. Sequences were obtained from peripheral blood. The CDR3 sequence is CASSLETGPTRQSAF. In nucleotides, the CDR3 is TGTGCCAGCAGCTTAGAGACAGGCCCAACCCGGCAAAGCGCCTTC.